This T cell receptor (beta chain) appears in the sequencing data of a study of identical twins. A remark on this clonotype: The antigen is undetermined.

Study-level points and caveats: Abundant beta clonotypes from cord blood had fewer insertions, unlike memory repertoires, which showed none. Compared with models, monozygotic twins showed more out-of-frame TCR alpha sharing.

The donors were all healthy and Caucasian. With 3 bases clipped from V and 9 bases from J, the junction kept 6 bases outside the gene matches. The CDR3 is 13 residues long. Germline CDR1 WNHNN, CDR2 SYGVQD (reference sequence). Template switching created a universal primer site, and the cDNA included unique molecular identifiers. TCRdb re-derived calls from the 5' RACE reads in MiXCR, one entry per CDR3 protein. Counted here are some 460,000 distinct CDR3 sequences, approximately 15% occurring once; the ten biggest clones make up over 0.5%. The data also belong to a second study, concerning yellow fever vaccine responses in identical twins.

The receptor comes from a woman aged 18-29 years in good health. The sequencing input was CD4+ T cells sorted from blood. V and J are TRBV10-1 and TRBJ2-3, with TRBD2 matching over 7 bases. The CDR3 DNA reads as TGCGCCAGCAGTGAACCCCTCGGGGGGACGCAGTATTTT. This sequence encodes CASSEPLGGTQYF.